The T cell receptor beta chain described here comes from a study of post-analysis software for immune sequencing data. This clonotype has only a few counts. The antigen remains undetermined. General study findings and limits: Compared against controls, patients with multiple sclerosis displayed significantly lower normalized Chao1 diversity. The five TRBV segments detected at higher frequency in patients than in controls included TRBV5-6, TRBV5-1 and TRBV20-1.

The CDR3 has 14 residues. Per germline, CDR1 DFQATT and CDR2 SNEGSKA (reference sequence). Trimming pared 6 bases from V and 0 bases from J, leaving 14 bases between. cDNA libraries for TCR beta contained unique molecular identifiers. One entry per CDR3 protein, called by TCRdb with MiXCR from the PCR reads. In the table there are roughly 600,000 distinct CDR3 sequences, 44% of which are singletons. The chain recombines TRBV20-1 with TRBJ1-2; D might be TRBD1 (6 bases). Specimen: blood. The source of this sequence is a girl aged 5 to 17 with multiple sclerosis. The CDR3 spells CSAQDRATNYGYTF. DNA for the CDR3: TGCAGTGCACAGGACAGAGCAACTAACTATGGCTACACCTTC.